Detailed here is one T cell receptor (beta chain). Sequencing was performed with immunoSEQ multiplex PCR; in TCRdb, only in-frame clones are kept and a portion is missing. The table lists tens of thousands of clones, around 91% of them singletons, with about 2% in the top ten. This entry comes from a study of blood T cell repertoires in COVID-19. The clonotype comes from a woman between 50 and 59 years old in a cohort sampled during active COVID-19. The sample taken for sequencing was peripheral blood.

This chain's CDR3 is CASSLGLRETQYF. CDR3 coding DNA: TGTGCCAGCAGCTTAGGGTTGAGGGAGACCCAGTACTTC. The chain carries TRBV7-8 and TRBJ2-5; D remains ambiguous. The CDR3 is 13 residues long. V lost 1 base and J 5 bases, leaving 8 bases between the germline ends. Germline CDR1 is SGHVS and CDR2 is FQNEAQ.